The 27 T cell receptor beta chains presented below share a single source sample, sequenced in a study of CD8 T cells in Susac syndrome (dated by TCRdb to about 2019). Libraries were constructed by the immunoSEQ multiplex PCR assay. RNA was extracted using the RNeasy kit, and about 0.45 to 1 ug of the RNA was reverse transcribed with random hexamers. TCRdb trimmed the raw reads at Q25, called clones with MiXCR and kept productive beta chains. Identical CDR3 proteins give one entry, which carries the most common genes and DNA. Counted in this sample were about 210,000 distinct CDR3 sequences; 85% to 95% of them appeared once. The ten top clones hold under 0.12% of the sample. Material for sequencing was CD4+ T cells from PBMCs. The origin of the receptors is a human donor in good health.

This clonotype was seen only once. The rearrangement joins TRBV20-1 to TRBJ2-7; 9 bases are shared with TRBD1. V dropped 6 bases and J dropped 6; count of bases not matched to a gene: 6. The germline CDR1 and CDR2 sequences are DFQATT and SNEGSKA (reference sequence). There are 12 residues in the CDR3. The CDR3 coding sequence is TGCAGTGCGGGACAGGGAGGTTCCGAGCAGTACTTC. It encodes CSAGQGGSEQYF.

The V call is TRBV20-1, the J call TRBJ2-3; no clear D. The germline V and J ends were trimmed by 6 bases and 0 bases, with 13 bases remaining between them. The CDR3 sequence is 14 residues long. Germline CDR1 and CDR2: DFQATT and SNEGSKA (reference sequence). DNA for the CDR3: TGCAGTGCCTCGACAATGACTAGCACAGATACGCAGTATTTT. As protein: CSASTMTSTDTQYF.

The chain combines TRBV29-1 with TRBJ1-3, with D uncertain. This CDR3 contains 12 residues. CDR1 is SQVTM, CDR2 ANQGSEA, per germline. The V and J ends lost 3 bases and 2 bases respectively, with 5 bases between them. This CDR3 is CSVEYPGNTIYF. The CDR3 region has the DNA TGCAGCGTTGAGTACCCTGGAAACACCATATATTTT.

This CDR3 is CSVEDGTGAPEAFF. The CDR3 DNA reads as TGCAGCGTTGAAGATGGAACAGGGGCCCCTGAAGCTTTCTTT. The chain combines TRBV29-1 with TRBJ1-1; 7 positions agree with TRBD1. Germline CDR1 SQVTM, CDR2 ANQGSEA. CDR3 size: 14 residues. After removal of 0 bases from V and 6 bases from J, the junction contained 7 bases not matched to a gene.

This clonotype was detected only once. CDR3 nucleotide sequence: TGCAGTGCTTCTACGGACAGGAGCTACGAGCAGTACGTC. Encoded protein: CSASTDRSYEQYV. The chain has TRBV20-1 and TRBJ2-7; 7 positions agree with TRBD1. There are 13 residues in the CDR3. CDR1 and CDR2 (germline): DFQATT, SNEGSKA (reference sequence). The V segment lost 5 bases and the J segment 3 bases; nucleotides outside the gene matches: 7.

The V and J genes are TRBV20-1 and TRBJ2-1, with 8 bases lining up with TRBD2. Germline V gives CDR1 DFQATT, CDR2 SNEGSKA (reference sequence). V gave up 1 base and J gave up 4 bases; unmatched junction bases: 6. This CDR3 region has 15 residues. The CDR3 reads CSARGTSGVYNEQFF. The CDR3 DNA sequence: TGCAGTGCTAGAGGTACTAGCGGTGTATACAATGAGCAGTTCTTC.

This chain links TRBV10-3 with TRBJ1-3; 7 bases agree with TRBD1. V dropped 7 bases and J dropped 0; count of bases not matched to a gene: 0. The CDR3 is made up of 13 amino acids. Germline CDR1 and CDR2: ENHRY and SYGVKD. This CDR3 is CAIKGASGNTIYF. CDR3 bases: TGTGCCATCAAGGGGGCCTCTGGAAACACCATATATTTT.

This sequence joins TRBV27 and TRBJ2-7; 12 bases are shared with TRBD1. Per the germline V gene, CDR1 is MNHEY and CDR2 is SMNVEV (reference sequence). The CDR3 has 17 residues. V dropped 3 bases and J dropped 7; count of bases not matched to a gene: 13. The CDR3 here is CASSFGYARDRGQEQYF. DNA of the CDR3: TGTGCCAGCAGTTTCGGCTACGCCCGGGACAGGGGGCAAGAGCAGTACTTC.

The chain carries TRBV12-3 or TRBV12-4 and TRBJ1-1; D is ambiguous. V dropped 6 bases and J dropped 2 bases, with 13 bases sitting between them. There are 14 residues in the CDR3. CDR3 coding DNA: TGTGCCAGCAGGGCCCGACTGGGAAACACTGAAGCTTTCTTT. This codes for CASRARLGNTEAFF.

The V call is TRBV3-1, the J call TRBJ2-7; D is uncertain. The CDR3 loop spans 13 amino acids. CDR1 is LGHDT and CDR2 is YNNKEL in the germline V gene (reference sequence). With 5 bases removed from V and 1 base from J, the gap between germline ends came to 9 bases. For the CDR3, the DNA is TGTGCCAGCAGCTCTCCCGCTTCCTACGAGCAGTACTTC. It codes for CASSSPASYEQYF.

The rearrangement links TRBV20-1 to TRBJ2-1; D is possibly TRBD1 or TRBD2 (5 bases each). Germline-derived CDR1 and CDR2 are DFQATT and SNEGSKA (reference sequence). This CDR3 region has 16 residues. The CDR3 loop is CSPRPWGLSSYNEQFF. The CDR3 DNA reads as TGCAGCCCCCGGCCTTGGGGGTTGAGCTCCTACAATGAGCAGTTCTTC.

This rearrangement joins TRBV3-1 to TRBJ2-2; D might be TRBD1 (6 bases). CDR1 is LGHDT, CDR2 YNNKEL, per germline (reference sequence). V was pared by 6 bases and J by 4 bases, with 12 bases between. The CDR3 has 14 residues. CDR3 amino acids: CASRDTGSTGELFF. DNA of the CDR3: TGTGCCAGCAGGGATACAGGGAGCACCGGGGAGCTGTTTTTT.

The V and J genes are TRBV24-1 and TRBJ2-5; either TRBD1 or TRBD2 may fit D (5 bases each). Germline assignment: CDR1 KGHDR and CDR2 SFDVKD. The CDR3 runs 13 residues. V shed 5 bases and J shed 5 bases, with 11 bases lying between them. The CDR3 loop reads CATSVGGRETQYF. Written as DNA, the CDR3 is TGTGCCACCAGTGTTGGGGGTCGGGAGACCCAGTACTTC.

CDR3 nucleotides: TGTGCCAGCAGCGTACACAGGGGGCGCATCACCGGGGAGCTGTTTTTT. As protein: CASSVHRGRITGELFF. The V and J genes are TRBV9 and TRBJ2-2, with TRBD1 identical over 9 bases. The CDR3 length is 16 residues. Trimming removed 1 base from V and 4 bases from J; junction bases left unmatched: 5. Germline CDR1 SGDLS, CDR2 YYNGEE.

This clonotype was seen once. This chain connects TRBV29-1 to TRBJ2-1; unclear D gene. With 6 bases removed from V and 2 bases from J, the gap between germline ends came to 14 bases. There are 14 residues in the CDR3. Per germline, CDR1 SQVTM and CDR2 ANQGSEA. DNA of the CDR3: TGCAGCGTCCGACCCCCCACACCCTACAATGAGCAGTTCTTC. It translates to CSVRPPTPYNEQFF.

This clonotype was seen a single time. The CDR3 DNA sequence: TGTGCCACCAGTGATTTACCGTCTAGCGGGCACACAGATACGCAGTATTTT. Its translation is CATSDLPSSGHTDTQYF. The chain employs TRBV24-1 and TRBJ2-3, with 8 bases fitting TRBD2. V gave up 1 base and J gave up 2 bases; unmatched junction bases: 7. There are 17 residues in the CDR3. Germline loops: CDR1 KGHDR, CDR2 SFDVKD.

This clonotype was seen a few times. V gene TRBV2 combines with J gene TRBJ2-7; D unresolved. Germline lookup yields CDR1 SNHLY and CDR2 FYNNEI. V was shortened by 8 bases and J by 5 bases, with 10 bases between the two germline ends. The CDR3 runs 11 residues. The CDR3 loop is CASSRVDEQYF. CDR3 DNA sequence: TGTGCCAGCTCCCGGGTGGACGAGCAGTACTTC.

The V and J genes are TRBV18 and TRBJ2-3; D is undetermined. Germline CDR1 is KGHSH and CDR2 is LQKENI. CDR3 length: 12 residues. V lost 0 bases and J lost 6, with 4 bases in between. CDR3 nucleotide sequence: TGTGCCAGCTCACCACCGTGGGATACGCAGTATTTT. It specifies CASSPPWDTQYF.

The V gene is TRBV24-1, the J gene TRBJ2-2, with a possible D match to TRBD1 (5 bases). This CDR3 is 16 amino acids long. Trimming left V 3 bases short and J 0 bases short, with 10 bases between. The germline CDR1 and CDR2 sequences are KGHDR and SFDVKD. In nucleotides, the CDR3 is TGTGCCACCAGTGATCCAGGGTCCGCGAACACCGGGGAGCTGTTTTTT. Translating gives CATSDPGSANTGELFF.

This chain connects TRBV11-2 to TRBJ1-2, with D possibly matching TRBD1 (5 bases). The CDR3 has 14 residues. Trimming shortened V by 3 bases and J by 2 bases, and 10 bases separated the two germline ends. Germline V lookup: CDR1 SGHAT, CDR2 FQNNGV. For the CDR3, the DNA is TGTGCCAGCAGCTTCCCTGGACAAAACTATGGCTACACCTTC. Translating gives CASSFPGQNYGYTF.

V is TRBV20-1 and J is TRBJ2-1, with 7 bases that match TRBD2. V shed 3 bases and J 5 bases; nucleotides not matched to a gene: 13. This CDR3 comprises 16 residues. Germline values: CDR1 DFQATT, CDR2 SNEGSKA (reference sequence). The CDR3 is CSASDSGGPPHNEQFF. The CDR3, as DNA: TGCAGTGCTAGCGACTCGGGAGGCCCCCCACACAATGAGCAGTTCTTC.

A single count supports this clonotype. The CDR3 DNA follows: TGTGCCAGCAGCGTTGGAGGGGGACTAGGGTACAATGAGCAGTTCTTC. It specifies CASSVGGGLGYNEQFF. The chain uses TRBV9 and TRBJ2-1; 8 bases align to TRBD2. Germline-derived CDR1 and CDR2 are SGDLS and YYNGEE. The trim removed 2 bases at V and 4 bases at J, leaving 8 bases unmatched. This CDR3 is 16 amino acids long.

This chain uses TRBV20-1 with TRBJ2-3; maybe TRBD2 (5 bases). The V gene's germline CDR1 is DFQATT and CDR2 SNEGSKA (reference sequence). This CDR3 has 17 amino acids. V shed 3 bases and J shed 0 bases, with 19 bases lying between them. The DNA for the CDR3 is TGCAGTGCTAGTGCGGCGGGCGCGATATCTAGCACAGATACGCAGTATTTT. Translating it yields CSASAAGAISSTDTQYF.

The chain couples TRBV7-9 to TRBJ2-5; D is ambiguous. Germline CDR1 and CDR2: SEHNR and FQNEAQ (reference sequence). The V end lost 1 base, the J end lost 5 bases, and 8 bases lay between the germline ends. This CDR3 region has 13 residues. The CDR3 nucleotides read TGTGCCAGCAGCTTAGAGGTAGATGAGACCCAGTACTTC. Residues: CASSLEVDETQYF.

The table lists this clonotype with a count of one. The chain couples TRBV28 to TRBJ2-7; D is undetermined. Germline-derived CDR1 and CDR2 are MDHEN and SYDVKM. CDR3 size: 14 residues. Trimming pared 6 bases from V and 3 bases from J, leaving 15 bases between. The CDR3 loop reads CASRPPGSIYEQYV. The CDR3 DNA is TGTGCCAGCAGGCCACCCGGCTCGATCTACGAGCAGTACGTC.

The chain employs TRBV27 and TRBJ2-7; D uncertain. This CDR3 region has 12 residues. In germline, CDR1 is MNHEY, CDR2 SMNVEV (reference sequence). The V end was cut by 11 bases, the J end by 1 base, with 12 bases between. DNA of the CDR3: TGTGCCCCCGACTTACCTTCCTACGAGCAGTACTTC. Protein: CAPDLPSYEQYF.

The chain employs TRBV9 and TRBJ1-2; 7 bases are shared with TRBD1. This CDR3 has 15 amino acids. Trimming cost V 3 bases and J 6 bases; bases outside gene matches: 11. Germline V CDR1 and CDR2: SGDLS, YYNGEE. CDR3 residues: CASSARQGILDGYTF. CDR3 nucleotides: TGTGCCAGCAGCGCAAGACAGGGTATTTTAGATGGCTACACCTTC.